The T cell receptor (beta chain) described here comes from a study of blood T cells in healthy people across ages. Findings and caveats of the study: Higher diversity, along with more naive CD4+ cells, distinguished long-lived donors from aged donors. Roughly linear age-related decline in beta diversity appeared, significant by age about 40.

The use of a sample-barcoded 5' primer and a J-beta primer mix characterized a second PCR of about 7 to 12 cycles. TCRdb called the 5' RACE reads again in MiXCR, with one record for every CDR3 protein. The data hold 1 million to 1.2 million distinct CDR3 sequences, with roughly two fifths observed a single time. This clonotype showed up just a few times. Its cognate antigen is unknown. All donors came from Russia, were Caucasian and healthy, and spanned ages roughly 6 to 95. Each sample gave at least 7 million isolated PBMCs. The origin of this receptor is a man younger than 35 in good health. Sequences were obtained from blood.

CDR3 sequence (DNA): TGTGCCAGCAGCCACAGTGGTGAGCAGTTCTTC. Its protein product is CASSHSGEQFF. The J gene is TRBJ2-1, the V gene TRBV7-9; D gene uncertain. The CDR3 spans 11 residues. The germline V gene encodes CDR1 SEHNR and CDR2 FQNEAQ (reference sequence). With 5 bases removed from V and 9 bases from J, the gap between germline ends came to 8 bases.